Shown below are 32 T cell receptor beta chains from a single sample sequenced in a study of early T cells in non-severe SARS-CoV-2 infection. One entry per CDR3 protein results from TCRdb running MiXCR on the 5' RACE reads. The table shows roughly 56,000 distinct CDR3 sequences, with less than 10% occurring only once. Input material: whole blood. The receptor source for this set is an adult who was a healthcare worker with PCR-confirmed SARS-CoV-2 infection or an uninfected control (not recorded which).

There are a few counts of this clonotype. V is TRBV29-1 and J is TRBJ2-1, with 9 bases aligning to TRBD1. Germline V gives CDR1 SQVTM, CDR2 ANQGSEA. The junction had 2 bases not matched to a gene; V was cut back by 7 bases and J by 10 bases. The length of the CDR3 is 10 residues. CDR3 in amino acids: CSAGTGEQFF. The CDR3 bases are TGCAGCGCTGGGACAGGGGAGCAGTTCTTC.

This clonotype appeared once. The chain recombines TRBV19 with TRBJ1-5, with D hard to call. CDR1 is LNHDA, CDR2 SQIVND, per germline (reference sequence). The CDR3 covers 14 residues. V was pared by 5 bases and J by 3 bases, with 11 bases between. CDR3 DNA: TGTGCCAGTAGTGTCTTTAGGAACAATCAGCCCCAGCATTTT. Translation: CASSVFRNNQPQHF.

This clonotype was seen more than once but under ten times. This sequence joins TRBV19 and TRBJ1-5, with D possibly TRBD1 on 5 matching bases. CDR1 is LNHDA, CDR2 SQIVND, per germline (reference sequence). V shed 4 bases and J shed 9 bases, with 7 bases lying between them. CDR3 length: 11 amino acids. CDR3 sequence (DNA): TGTGCCAGTAGTACGGGACCGCCCCAGCATTTT. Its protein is CASSTGPPQHF.

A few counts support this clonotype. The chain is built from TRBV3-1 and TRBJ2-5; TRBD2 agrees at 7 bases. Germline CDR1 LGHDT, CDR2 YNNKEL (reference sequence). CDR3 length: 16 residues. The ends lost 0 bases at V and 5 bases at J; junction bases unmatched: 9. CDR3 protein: CASSQDRRGVGETQYF. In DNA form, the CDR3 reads TGTGCCAGCAGCCAAGATCGACGGGGGGTCGGGGAGACCCAGTACTTC.

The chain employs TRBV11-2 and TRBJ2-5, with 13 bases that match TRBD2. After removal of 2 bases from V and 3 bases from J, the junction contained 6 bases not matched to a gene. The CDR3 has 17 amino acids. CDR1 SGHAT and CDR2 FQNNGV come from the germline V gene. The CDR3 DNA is TGTGCCAGCAGCTTAACGTCGGGACTAGCGGGGAAAGAGACCCAGTACTTC. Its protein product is CASSLTSGLAGKETQYF.

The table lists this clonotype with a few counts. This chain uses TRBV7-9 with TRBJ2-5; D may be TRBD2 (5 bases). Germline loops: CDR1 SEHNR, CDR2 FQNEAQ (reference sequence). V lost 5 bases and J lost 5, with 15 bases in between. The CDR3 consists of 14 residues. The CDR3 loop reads CASSPEGGRETQYF. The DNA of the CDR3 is TGTGCCAGCAGCCCTGAAGGCGGGCGGGAGACCCAGTACTTC.

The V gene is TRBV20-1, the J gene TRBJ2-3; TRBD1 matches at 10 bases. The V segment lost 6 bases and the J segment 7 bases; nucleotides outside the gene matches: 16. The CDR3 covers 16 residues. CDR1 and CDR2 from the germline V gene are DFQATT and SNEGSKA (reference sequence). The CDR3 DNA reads TGCAGTGCCACAAGGGGCCGGGACAGGGGCCCCAATACGCAGTATTTT. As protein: CSATRGRDRGPNTQYF.

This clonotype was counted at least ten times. The CDR3: CSVDGWSSYNEQFF. The CDR3 bases are TGCAGCGTTGATGGTTGGAGCTCCTACAATGAGCAGTTCTTC. The chain is built from TRBV29-1 and TRBJ2-1; D is unclear. The CDR3 consists of 14 residues. The V end was cut by 3 bases, the J end by 0 bases, with 9 bases between. Germline V gene sequence: CDR1 SQVTM, CDR2 ANQGSEA.

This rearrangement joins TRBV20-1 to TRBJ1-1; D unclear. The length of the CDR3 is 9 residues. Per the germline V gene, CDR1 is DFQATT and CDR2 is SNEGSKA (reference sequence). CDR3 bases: TGCAGGATAAACACTGAAGCTTTCTTT. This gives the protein CRINTEAFF.

CDR3 sequence reads: CSVRQGNTEAFF. Here the CDR3 DNA reads TGCAGCGTCAGACAGGGGAACACTGAAGCTTTCTTT. V usage is TRBV29-1 and J usage is TRBJ1-1; 7 nucleotides match TRBD1. Germline V gene data show CDR1 as SQVTM and CDR2 as ANQGSEA. Trimming at V came to 6 bases and at J to 1 base, leaving 2 bases not matched to a gene. The CDR3 is made up of 12 amino acids. Drawing the rest from reference TRBV29-1 and TRBJ1-1, the complete variable domain is SAVISQKPSRDICQRGTSLTIQCQVDSQVTMMFWYRQQPGQSLTLIATANQGSEATYESGFVIDKFPISRPNLTFSTLTVSNMSPEDSSIYLCSVRQGNTEAFFGQGTRLTVV.

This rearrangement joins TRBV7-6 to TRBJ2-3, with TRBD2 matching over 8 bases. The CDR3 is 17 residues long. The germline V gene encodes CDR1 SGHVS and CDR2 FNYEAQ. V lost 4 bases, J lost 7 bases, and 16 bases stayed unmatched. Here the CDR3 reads CASSSPMRGVIENTQYF. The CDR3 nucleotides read TGTGCCAGCAGCTCCCCAATGCGGGGGGTAATCGAAAATACGCAGTATTTT.

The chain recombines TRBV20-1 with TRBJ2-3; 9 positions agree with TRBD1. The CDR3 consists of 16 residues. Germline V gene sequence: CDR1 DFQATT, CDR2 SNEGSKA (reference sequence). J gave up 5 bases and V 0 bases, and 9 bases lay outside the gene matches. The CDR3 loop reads CSARDIYRGREDTQYF. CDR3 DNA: TGCAGTGCTAGAGATATTTACAGGGGGCGCGAAGATACGCAGTATTTT.

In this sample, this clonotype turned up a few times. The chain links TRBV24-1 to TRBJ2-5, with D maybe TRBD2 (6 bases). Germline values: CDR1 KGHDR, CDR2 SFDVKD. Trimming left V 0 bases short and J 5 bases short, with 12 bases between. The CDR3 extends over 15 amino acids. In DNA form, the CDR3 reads TGTGCCACCAGTGATTTGGGAGGGGATAGGGAGACCCAGTACTTC. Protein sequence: CATSDLGGDRETQYF.

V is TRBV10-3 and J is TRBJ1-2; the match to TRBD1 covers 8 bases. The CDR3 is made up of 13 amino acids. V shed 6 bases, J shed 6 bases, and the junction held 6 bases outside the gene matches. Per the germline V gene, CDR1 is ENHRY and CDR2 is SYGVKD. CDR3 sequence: CAISPTGEHGYTF. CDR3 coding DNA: TGTGCCATCAGCCCGACAGGGGAGCATGGCTACACCTTC.

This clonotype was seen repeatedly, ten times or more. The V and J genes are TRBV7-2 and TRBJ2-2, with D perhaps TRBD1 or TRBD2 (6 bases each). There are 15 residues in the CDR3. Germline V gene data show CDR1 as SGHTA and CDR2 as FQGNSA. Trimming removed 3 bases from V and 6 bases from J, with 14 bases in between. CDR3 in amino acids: CASSLGGASPGELFF. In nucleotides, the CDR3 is TGTGCCAGCAGCTTGGGGGGCGCTTCTCCCGGGGAGCTGTTTTTT.

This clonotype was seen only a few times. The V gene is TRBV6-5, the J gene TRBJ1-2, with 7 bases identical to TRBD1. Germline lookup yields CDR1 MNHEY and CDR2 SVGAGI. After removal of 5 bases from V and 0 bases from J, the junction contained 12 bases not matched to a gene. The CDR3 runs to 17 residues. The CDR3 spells CASSAVPGQATNYGYTF. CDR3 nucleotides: TGTGCCAGCAGTGCCGTCCCCGGACAGGCAACTAACTATGGCTACACCTTC.

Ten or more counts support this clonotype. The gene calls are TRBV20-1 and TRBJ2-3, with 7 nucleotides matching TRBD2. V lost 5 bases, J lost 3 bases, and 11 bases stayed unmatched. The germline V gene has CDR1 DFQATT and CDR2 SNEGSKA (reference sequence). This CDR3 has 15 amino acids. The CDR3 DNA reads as TGCAGTGCTGCGAAGGGAGGGGACCGAACAGATACGCAGTATTTT. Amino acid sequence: CSAAKGGDRTDTQYF.

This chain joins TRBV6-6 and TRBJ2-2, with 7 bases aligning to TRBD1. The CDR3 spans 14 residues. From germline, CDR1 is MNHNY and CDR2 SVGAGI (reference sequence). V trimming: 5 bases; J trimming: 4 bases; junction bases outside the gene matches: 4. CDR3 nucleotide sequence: TGTGCCAGCAGTCTCGAGGGGGCCACCGGGGAGCTGTTTTTT. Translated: CASSLEGATGELFF.

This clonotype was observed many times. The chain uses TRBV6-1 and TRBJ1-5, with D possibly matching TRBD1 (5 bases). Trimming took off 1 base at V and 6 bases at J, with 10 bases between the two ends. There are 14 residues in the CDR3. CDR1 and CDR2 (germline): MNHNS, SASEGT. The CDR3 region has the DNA TGTGCCAGCAGTGAAGTAGCGGGGGTTCAGCCCCAGCATTTT. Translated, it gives CASSEVAGVQPQHF.

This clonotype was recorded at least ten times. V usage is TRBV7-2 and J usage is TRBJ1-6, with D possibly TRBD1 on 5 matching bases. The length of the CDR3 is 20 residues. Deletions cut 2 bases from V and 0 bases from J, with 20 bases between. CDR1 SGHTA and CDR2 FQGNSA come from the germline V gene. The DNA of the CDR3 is TGTGCCAGCAGCTTAAATACGGGACTCATGAAAAGCTCCTATAATTCACCCCTCCACTTT. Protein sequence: CASSLNTGLMKSSYNSPLHF.

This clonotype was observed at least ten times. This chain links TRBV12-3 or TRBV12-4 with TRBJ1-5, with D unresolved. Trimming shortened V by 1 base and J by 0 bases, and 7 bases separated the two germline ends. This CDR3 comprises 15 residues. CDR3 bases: TGTGCCAGCAGTTTAGAAGGGAATAGCAATCAGCCCCAGCATTTT. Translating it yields CASSLEGNSNQPQHF.

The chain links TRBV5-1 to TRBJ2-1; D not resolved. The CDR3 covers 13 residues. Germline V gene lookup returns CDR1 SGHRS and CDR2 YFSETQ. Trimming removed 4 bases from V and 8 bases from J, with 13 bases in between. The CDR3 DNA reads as TGCGCCAGCAGCCCGGACCCCGCCGATGAGCAGTTCTTC. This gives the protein CASSPDPADEQFF.

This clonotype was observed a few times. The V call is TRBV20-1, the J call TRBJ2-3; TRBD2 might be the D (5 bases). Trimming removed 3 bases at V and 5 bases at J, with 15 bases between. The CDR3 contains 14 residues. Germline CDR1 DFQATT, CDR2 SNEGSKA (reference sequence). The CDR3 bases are TGCAGTGCTAGCGGTTACGGGGTTGTAGATACGCAGTATTTT. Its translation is CSASGYGVVDTQYF.

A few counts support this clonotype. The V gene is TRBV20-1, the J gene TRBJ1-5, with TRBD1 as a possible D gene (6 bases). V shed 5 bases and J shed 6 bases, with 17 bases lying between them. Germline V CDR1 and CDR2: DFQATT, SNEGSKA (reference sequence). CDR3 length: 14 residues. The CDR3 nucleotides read TGCAGTGCTCAACGGGGGGGGGCGACTCAGCCCCAGCATTTT. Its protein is CSAQRGGATQPQHF.

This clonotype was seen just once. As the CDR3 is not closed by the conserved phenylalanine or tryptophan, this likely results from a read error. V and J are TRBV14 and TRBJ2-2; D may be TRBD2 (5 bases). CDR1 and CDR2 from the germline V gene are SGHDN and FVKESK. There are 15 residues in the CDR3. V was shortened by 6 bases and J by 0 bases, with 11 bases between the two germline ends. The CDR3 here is CASRLGMTNTGELFS. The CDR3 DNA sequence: TGTGCCAGCAGGCTCGGGATGACGAACACCGGGGAGCTGTTTTCT.

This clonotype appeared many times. The CDR3 DNA reads as TGTGCCAGCAGTTACTCGAGGTTGAGTGACGCGACGCAGTATTTT. Amino acid sequence: CASSYSRLSDATQYF. The V gene is TRBV6-6, the J gene TRBJ2-3; D gene uncertain. The CDR3 is 15 residues long. V was clipped by 0 bases and J by 9 bases, with 16 bases between them. Germline CDR1 and CDR2: MNHNY and SVGAGI (reference sequence).

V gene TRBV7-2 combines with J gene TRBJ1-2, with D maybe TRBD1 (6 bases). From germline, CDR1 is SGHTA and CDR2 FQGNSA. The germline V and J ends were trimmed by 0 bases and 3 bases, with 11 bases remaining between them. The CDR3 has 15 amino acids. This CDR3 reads CASSLARQGYYGYTF. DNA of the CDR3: TGTGCCAGCAGCTTAGCGCGGCAGGGGTACTATGGCTACACCTTC. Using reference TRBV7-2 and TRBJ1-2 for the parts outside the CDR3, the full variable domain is GAGVSQSPSNKVTEKGKDVELRCDPISGHTALYWYRQSLGQGLEFLIYFQGNSAPDKSGLPSDRFSAERTGGSVSTLTIQRTQQEDSAVYLCASSLARQGYYGYTFGSGTRLTVV.

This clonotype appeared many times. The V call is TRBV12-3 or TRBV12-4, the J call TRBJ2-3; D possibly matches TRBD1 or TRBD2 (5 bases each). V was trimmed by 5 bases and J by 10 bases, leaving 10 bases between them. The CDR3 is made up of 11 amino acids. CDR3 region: CASSGTGPQYF. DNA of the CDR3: TGTGCCAGCAGTGGGACCGGTCCGCAGTATTTT.

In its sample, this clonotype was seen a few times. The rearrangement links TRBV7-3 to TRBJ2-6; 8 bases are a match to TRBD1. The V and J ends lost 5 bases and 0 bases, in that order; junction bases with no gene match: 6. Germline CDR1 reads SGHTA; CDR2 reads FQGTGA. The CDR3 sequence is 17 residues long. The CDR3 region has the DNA TGTGCCAGCAGCCCCCAGGGGGCCATCTCTGGGGCCAACGTCCTGACTTTC. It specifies CASSPQGAISGANVLTF.

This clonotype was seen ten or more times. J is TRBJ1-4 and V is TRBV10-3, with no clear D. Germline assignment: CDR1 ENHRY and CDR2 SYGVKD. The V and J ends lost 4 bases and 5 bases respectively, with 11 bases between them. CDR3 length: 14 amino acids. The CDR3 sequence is CAISGTAENEKLFF. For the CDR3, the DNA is TGTGCCATCAGTGGGACCGCCGAAAATGAAAAACTGTTTTTT.

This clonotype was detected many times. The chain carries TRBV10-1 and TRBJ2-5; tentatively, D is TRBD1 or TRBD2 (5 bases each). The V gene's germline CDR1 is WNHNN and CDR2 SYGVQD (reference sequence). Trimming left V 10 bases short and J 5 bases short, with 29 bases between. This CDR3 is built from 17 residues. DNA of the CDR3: TGCGCCACCAAAATCGGGACCGGGCCAACGAGGGAGGAGACCCAGTACTTC. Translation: CATKIGTGPTREETQYF.

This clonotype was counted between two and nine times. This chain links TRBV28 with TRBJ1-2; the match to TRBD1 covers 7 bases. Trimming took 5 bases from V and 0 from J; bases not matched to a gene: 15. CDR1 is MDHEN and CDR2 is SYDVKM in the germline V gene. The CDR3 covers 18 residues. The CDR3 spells CASSRITIPGQSNYGYTF. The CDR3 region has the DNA TGTGCCAGCAGTCGCATAACCATACCGGGACAGTCTAACTATGGCTACACCTTC.